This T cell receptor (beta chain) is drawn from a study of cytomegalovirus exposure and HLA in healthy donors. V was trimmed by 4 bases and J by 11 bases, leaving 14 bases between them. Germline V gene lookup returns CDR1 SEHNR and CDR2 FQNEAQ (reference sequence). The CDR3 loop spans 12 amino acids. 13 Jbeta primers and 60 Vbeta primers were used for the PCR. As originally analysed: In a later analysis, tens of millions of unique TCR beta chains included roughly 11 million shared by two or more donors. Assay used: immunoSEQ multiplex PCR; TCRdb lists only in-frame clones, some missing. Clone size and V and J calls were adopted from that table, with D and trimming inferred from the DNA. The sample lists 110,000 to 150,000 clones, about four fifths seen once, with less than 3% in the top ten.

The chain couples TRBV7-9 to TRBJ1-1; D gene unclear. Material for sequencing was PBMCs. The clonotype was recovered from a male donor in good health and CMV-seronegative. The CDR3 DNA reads TGTGCCAGCAGCTCTTTGGCGGCGGAGGCTTTCTTT. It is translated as CASSSLAAEAFF.